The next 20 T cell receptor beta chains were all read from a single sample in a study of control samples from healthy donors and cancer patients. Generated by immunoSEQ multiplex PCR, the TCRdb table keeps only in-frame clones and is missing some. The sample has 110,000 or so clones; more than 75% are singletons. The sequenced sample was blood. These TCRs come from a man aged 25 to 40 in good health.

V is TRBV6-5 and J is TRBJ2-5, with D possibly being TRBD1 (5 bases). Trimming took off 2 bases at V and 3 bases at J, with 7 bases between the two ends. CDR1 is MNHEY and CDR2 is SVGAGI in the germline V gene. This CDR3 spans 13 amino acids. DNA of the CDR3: TGTGCCAGCAGTTACCAAGGGGAAGAGACCCAGTACTTC. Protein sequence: CASSYQGEETQYF.

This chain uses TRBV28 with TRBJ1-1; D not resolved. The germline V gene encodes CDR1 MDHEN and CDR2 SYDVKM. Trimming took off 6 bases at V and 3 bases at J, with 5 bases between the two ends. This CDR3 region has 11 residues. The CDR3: CASRVDTEAFF. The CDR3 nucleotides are TGTGCCAGCAGAGTCGACACTGAAGCTTTCTTT.

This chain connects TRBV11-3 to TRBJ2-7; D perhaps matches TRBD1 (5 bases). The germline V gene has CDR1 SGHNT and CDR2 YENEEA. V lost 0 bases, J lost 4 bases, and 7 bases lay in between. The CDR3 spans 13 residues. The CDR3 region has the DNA TGTGCCAGCAGCTTAGAGGGGCAGTACGAGCAGTACTTC. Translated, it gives CASSLEGQYEQYF.

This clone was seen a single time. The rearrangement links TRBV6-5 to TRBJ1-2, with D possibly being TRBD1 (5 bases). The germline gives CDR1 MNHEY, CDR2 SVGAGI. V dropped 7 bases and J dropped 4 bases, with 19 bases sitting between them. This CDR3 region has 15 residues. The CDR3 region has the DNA TGTGCCAGCAACCCGACAGCCACGGTTATCTATGGCTACACCTTC. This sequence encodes CASNPTATVIYGYTF.

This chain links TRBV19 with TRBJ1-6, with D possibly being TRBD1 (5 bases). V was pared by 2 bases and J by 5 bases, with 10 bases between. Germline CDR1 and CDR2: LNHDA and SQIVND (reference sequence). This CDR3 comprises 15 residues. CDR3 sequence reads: CASSIIWGNNSPLHF. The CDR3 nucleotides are TGTGCCAGTAGTATAATCTGGGGGAATAATTCACCCCTCCACTTT.

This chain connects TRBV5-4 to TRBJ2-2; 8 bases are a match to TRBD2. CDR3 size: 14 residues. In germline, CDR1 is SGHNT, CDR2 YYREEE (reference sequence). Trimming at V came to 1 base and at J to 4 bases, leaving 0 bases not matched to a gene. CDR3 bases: TGTGCCAGCAGCTTGCGGGAGGGCACCGGGGAGCTGTTTTTT. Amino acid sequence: CASSLREGTGELFF.

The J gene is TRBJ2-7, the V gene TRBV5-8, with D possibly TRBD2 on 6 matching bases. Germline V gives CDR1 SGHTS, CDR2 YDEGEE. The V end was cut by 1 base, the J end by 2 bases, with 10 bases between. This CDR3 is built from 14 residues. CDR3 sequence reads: CASSLYGGAYEQYF. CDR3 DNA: TGTGCCAGCAGCTTGTATGGAGGGGCCTACGAGCAGTACTTC.

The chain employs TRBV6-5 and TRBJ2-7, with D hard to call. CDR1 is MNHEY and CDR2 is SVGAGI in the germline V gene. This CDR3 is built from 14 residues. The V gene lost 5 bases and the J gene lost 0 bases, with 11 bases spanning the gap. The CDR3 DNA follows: TGTGCCAGCAGTCTGCGCCCAACCTCCTACGAGCAGTACGTC. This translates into CASSLRPTSYEQYV.

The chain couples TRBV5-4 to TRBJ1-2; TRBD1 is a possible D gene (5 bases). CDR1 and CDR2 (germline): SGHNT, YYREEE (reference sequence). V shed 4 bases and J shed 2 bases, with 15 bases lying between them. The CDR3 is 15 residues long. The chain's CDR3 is CASSPGPGVNYGYTF. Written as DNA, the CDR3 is TGTGCCAGCAGCCCCGGGCCGGGGGTCAACTATGGCTACACCTTC.

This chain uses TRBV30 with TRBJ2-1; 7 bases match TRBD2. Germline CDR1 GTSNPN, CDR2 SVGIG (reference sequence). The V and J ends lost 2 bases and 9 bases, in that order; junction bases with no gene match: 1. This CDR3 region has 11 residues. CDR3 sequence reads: CAWSRGVEQFF. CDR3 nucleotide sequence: TGTGCCTGGAGTCGGGGGGTTGAGCAGTTCTTC.

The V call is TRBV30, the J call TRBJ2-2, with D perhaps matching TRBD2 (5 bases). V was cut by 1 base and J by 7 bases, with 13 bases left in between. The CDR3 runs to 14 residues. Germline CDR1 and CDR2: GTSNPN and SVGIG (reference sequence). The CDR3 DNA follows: TGTGCCTGGAGTGAACTAGGAAGGTACGGGGAGCTGTTTTTT. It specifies CAWSELGRYGELFF.

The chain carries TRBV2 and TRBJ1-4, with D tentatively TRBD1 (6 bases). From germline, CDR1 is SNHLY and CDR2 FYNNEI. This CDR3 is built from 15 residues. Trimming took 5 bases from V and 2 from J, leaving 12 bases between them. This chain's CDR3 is CASSLQGATNEKLFF. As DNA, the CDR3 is TGTGCCAGCAGTTTACAGGGAGCCACTAATGAAAAACTGTTTTTT. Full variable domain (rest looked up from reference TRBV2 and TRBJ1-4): EPEVTQTPSHQVTQMGQEVILRCVPISNHLYFYWYRQILGQKVEFLVSFYNNEISEKSEIFDDQFSVERPDGSNFTLKIRSTKLEDSAMYFCASSLQGATNEKLFFGSGTQLSVL.

The CDR3 nucleotides read TGCGCCAGCAGCTTGGTGCCCTCTAACACTGAAGCTTTCTTT. Translated, it gives CASSLVPSNTEAFF. The chain is built from TRBV5-1 and TRBJ1-1; D uncertain. CDR1 is SGHRS and CDR2 is YFSETQ in the germline V gene. The V end was cut by 0 bases, the J end by 2 bases, with 8 bases between. The CDR3 contains 14 residues.

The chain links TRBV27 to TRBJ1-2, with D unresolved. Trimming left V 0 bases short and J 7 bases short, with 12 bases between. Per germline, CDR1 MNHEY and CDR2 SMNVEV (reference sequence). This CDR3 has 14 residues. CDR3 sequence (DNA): TGTGCCAGCAGTTTATCGCTGGGGATGAGTGGCTACACCTTC. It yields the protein CASSLSLGMSGYTF.

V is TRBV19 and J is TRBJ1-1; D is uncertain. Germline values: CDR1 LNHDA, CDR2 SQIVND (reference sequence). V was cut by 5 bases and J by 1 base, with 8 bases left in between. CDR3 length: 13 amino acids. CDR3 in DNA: TGTGCCAGTAGTTCTCTCAGGAACACTGAAGCTTTCTTT. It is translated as CASSSLRNTEAFF. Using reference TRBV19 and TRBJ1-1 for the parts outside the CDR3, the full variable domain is DGGITQSPKYLFRKEGQNVTLSCEQNLNHDAMYWYRQDPGQGLRLIYYSQIVNDFQKGDIAEGYSVSREKKESFPLTVTSAQKNPTAFYLCASSSLRNTEAFFGQGTRLTVV.

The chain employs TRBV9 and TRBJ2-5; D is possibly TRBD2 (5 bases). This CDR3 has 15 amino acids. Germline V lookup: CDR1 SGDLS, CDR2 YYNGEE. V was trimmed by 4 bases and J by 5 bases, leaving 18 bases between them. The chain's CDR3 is CASSPQPGSRETQYF. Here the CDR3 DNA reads TGTGCCAGCAGCCCACAGCCGGGGAGTAGGGAGACCCAGTACTTC.

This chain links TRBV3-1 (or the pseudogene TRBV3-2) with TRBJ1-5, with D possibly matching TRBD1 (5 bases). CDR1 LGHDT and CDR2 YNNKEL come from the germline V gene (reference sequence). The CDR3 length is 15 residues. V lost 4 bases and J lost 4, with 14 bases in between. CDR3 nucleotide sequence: TGTGCCAGCAGCCGGACGGGGGGAAGAAATCAGCCCCAGCATTTT. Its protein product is CASSRTGGRNQPQHF.

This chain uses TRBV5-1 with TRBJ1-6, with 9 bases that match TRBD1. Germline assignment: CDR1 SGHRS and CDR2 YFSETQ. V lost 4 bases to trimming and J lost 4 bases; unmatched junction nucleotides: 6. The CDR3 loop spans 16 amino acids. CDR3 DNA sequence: TGCGCCAGCAGCCCGACAGGGGGACGGTATAATTCACCCCTCCACTTT. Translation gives CASSPTGGRYNSPLHF.

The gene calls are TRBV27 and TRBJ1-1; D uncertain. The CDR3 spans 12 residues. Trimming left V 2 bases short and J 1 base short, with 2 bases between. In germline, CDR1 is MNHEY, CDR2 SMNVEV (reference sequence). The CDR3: CASSLGNTEAFF. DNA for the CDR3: TGTGCCAGCAGTTTAGGGAACACTGAAGCTTTCTTT.

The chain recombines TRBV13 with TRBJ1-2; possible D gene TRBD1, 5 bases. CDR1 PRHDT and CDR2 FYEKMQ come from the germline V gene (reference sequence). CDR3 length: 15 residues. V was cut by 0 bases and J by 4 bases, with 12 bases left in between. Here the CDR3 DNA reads TGTGCCAGCAGCTTAGGCCCGGAGCAGGGCTATGGCTACACCTTC. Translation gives CASSLGPEQGYGYTF.